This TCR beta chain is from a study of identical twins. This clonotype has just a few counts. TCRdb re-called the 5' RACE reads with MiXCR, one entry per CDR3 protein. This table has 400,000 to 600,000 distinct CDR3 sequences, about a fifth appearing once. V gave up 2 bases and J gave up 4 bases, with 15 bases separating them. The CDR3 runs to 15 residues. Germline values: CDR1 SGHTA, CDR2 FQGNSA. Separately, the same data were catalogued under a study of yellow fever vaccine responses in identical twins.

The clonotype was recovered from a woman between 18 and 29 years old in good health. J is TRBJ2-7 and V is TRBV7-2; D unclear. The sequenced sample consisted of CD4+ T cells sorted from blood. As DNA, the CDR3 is TGTGCCAGCAGCTTACTAACGACATCAACTTACGAGCAGTACTTC. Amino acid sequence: CASSLLTTSTYEQYF.